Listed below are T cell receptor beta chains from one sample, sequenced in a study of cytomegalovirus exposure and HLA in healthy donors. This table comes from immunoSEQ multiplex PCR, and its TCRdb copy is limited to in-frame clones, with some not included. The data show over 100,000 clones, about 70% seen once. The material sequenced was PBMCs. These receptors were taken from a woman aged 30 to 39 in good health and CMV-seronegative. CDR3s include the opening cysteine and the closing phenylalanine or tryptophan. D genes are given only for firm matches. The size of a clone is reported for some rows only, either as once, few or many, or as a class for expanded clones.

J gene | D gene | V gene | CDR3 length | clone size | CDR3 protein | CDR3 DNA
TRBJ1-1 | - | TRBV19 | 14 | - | CASSMTSGYPEAFF | TGTGCCAGTAGTATGACGTCGGGTTACCCTGAAGCTTTCTTT
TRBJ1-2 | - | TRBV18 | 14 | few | CASSPPGTPYGYTF | TGTGCCAGCTCACCTCCGGGAACCCCTTATGGCTACACCTTC
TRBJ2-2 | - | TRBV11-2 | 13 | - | CASSFRGAGELFF | TGTGCCAGCAGCTTCAGGGGGGCCGGGGAGCTGTTTTTT
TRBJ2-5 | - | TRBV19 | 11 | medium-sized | CASRLAETQYF | TGTGCCAGTAGACTAGCAGAGACCCAGTACTTC
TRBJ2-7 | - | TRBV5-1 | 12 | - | CASSLASGEQYF | TGCGCCAGCAGCTTGGCCTCGGGTGAGCAGTACTTC
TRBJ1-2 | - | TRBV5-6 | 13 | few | CASSLTGDSGYTF | TGTGCCAGCAGCTTGACGGGGGATAGCGGCTACACCTTC
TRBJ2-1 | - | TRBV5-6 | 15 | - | CASSYPGTLNNEQFF | TGTGCCAGCAGCTATCCCGGGACACTCAACAATGAGCAGTTCTTC
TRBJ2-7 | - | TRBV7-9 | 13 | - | CASNKATDYEQYF | TGTGCCAGCAACAAGGCGACAGACTACGAGCAGTACTTC
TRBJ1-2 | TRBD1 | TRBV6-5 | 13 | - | CATRETGDYGYTF | TGTGCCACCAGAGAGACAGGGGACTATGGCTACACCTTC
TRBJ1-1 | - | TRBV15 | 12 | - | CATSEGETEAFF | TGTGCCACCAGCGAGGGGGAAACTGAAGCTTTCTTT
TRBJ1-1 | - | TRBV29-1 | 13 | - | CSVAVQSNTEAFF | TGCAGCGTTGCTGTCCAGTCGAACACTGAAGCTTTCTTT
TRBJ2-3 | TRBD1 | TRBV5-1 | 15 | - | CASSRTGADTDTQYF | TGCGCCAGCAGCAGGACAGGGGCCGACACAGATACGCAGTATTTT
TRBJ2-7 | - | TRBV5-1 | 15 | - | CASSYGEMSSYEQYF | TGCGCCAGCAGCTATGGAGAGATGAGCTCCTACGAGCAGTACTTC
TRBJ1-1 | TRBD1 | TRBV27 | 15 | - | CASSFQGVRGTEAFF | TGTGCCAGCAGTTTCCAGGGGGTCCGAGGGACTGAAGCTTTCTTT
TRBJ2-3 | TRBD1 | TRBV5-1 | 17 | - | CASSNRDRGRGTDTQYF | TGCGCCAGCAGCAACCGGGACAGGGGGCGCGGCACAGATACGCAGTATTTT
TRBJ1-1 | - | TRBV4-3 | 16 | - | CASSQDLGHGNTEAFF | TGCGCCAGCAGCCAAGATCTAGGACACGGGAACACTGAAGCTTTCTTT
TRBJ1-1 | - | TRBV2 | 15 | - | CASSDKRGLNTEAFF | TGTGCCAGCAGTGATAAGCGGGGACTGAACACTGAAGCTTTCTTT
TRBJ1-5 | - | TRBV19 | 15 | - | CASRRLQDYNQPQHF | TGTGCCAGTAGGAGACTCCAAGACTACAATCAGCCCCAGCATTTT
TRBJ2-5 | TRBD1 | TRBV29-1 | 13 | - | CSVRGTGGETQYF | TGCAGCGTTCGGGGGACAGGGGGAGAGACCCAGTACTTC
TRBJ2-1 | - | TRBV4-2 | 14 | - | CASSQEHGYNEQFF | TGTGCCAGCAGCCAAGAGCACGGCTACAATGAGCAGTTCTTC
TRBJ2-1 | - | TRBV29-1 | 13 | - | CSVGAGYVDEQFF | TGCAGCGTTGGGGCGGGGTACGTCGATGAGCAGTTCTTC
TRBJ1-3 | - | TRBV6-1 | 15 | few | CASSPNSDSGNTIYF | TGTGCCAGCAGCCCCAACAGTGACTCTGGAAACACCATATATTTT
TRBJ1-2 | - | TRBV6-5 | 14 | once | CASGRGLGDYGYTF | TGTGCCAGCGGGAGGGGGTTGGGGGATTATGGCTACACCTTC
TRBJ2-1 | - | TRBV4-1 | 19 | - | CASSQVALKELMRSVEQFF | TGCGCCAGCAGCCAAGTAGCCCTTAAAGAGTTAATGAGAAGCGTCGAGCAGTTCTTC
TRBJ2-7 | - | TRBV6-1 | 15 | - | CASRQLLGKLLEQYF | TGTGCCAGCAGGCAATTACTAGGGAAGTTGCTCGAGCAGTACTTC
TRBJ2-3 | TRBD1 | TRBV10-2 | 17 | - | CASSDRETGWRPDTQYF | TGCGCCAGCAGTGATAGGGAGACAGGGTGGCGTCCAGATACGCAGTATTTT
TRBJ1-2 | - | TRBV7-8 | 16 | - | CASSFQAGGRIYGYTF | TGTGCCAGCAGCTTCCAAGCCGGAGGGAGAATCTATGGCTACACCTTC
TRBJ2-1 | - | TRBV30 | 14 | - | CAWSVPAGDNEQFF | TGTGCCTGGAGTGTACCGGCCGGGGACAATGAGCAGTTCTTC
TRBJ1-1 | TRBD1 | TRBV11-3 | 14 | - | CASTLTGGITEAFF | TGTGCCAGCACCCTAACAGGGGGCATCACTGAAGCTTTCTTT
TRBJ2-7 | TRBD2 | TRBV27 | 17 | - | CASSGVAGDVAVDEQYF | TGTGCCAGCAGTGGGGTAGCGGGAGACGTAGCGGTTGACGAGCAGTACTTC
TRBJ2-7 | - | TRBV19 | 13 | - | CASSRVVGYEQYF | TGTGCCAGTAGTCGAGTTGTTGGCTACGAGCAGTACTTC
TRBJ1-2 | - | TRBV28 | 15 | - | CASSFGGRSNYGYTF | TGTGCCAGCAGTTTCGGTGGTCGGAGCAACTATGGCTACACCTTC
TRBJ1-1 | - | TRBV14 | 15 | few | CASSAASTSDTEAFF | TGTGCCAGCAGCGCGGCTTCTACTAGCGACACTGAAGCTTTCTTT
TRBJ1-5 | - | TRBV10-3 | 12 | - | CAISESGGAQHF | TGTGCCATCAGTGAGTCCGGGGGAGCCCAGCATTTT
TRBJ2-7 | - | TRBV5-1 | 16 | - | CASSSRWAGPTYEQYF | TGCGCCAGCAGCTCCCGGTGGGCGGGGCCCACCTACGAGCAGTACTTC
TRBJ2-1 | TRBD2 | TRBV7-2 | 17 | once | CASSPPGVAGGLNEQFF | TGTGCCAGCAGCCCTCCAGGAGTAGCGGGGGGGCTCAATGAGCAGTTCTTC
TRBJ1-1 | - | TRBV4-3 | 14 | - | CASSQDLTDTEAFF | TGCGCCAGCAGCCAAGACTTGACAGACACTGAAGCTTTCTTT
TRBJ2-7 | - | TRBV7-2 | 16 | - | CASSPERGRMTYEQYF | TGTGCCAGCAGCCCAGAGAGGGGGAGAATGACCTACGAGCAGTACTTC
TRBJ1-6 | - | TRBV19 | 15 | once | CASSIGGGLNSALHF | TGTGCCAGTAGTATAGGCGGCGGACTTAATTCGGCCCTCCACTTT
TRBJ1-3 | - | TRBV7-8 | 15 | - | CASSSRLSSGNTIYF | TGTGCCAGCAGCTCCCGACTTAGCTCTGGAAACACCATATATTTT
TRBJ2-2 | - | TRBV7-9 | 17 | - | CASSQTLTLPNTGELFF | TGTGCCAGCAGCCAAACCCTTACATTACCGAACACCGGGGAGCTGTTTTTT
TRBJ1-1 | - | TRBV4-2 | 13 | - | CASSQERRRLAFF | TGTGCCAGCAGCCAAGAAAGGAGGAGGTTAGCTTTCTTT
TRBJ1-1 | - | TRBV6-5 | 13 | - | CASRLEGNTEAFF | TGTGCCAGCAGACTCGAGGGAAATACTGAAGCTTTCTTT
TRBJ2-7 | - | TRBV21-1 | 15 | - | CASSSGLADSYEQYF | TGTGCCAGCAGTTCCGGACTAGCGGATTCCTACGAGCAGTACTTC
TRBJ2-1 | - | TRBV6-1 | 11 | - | CASSLGDEQFF | TGTGCCAGCAGCCTAGGGGATGAGCAGTTCTTC
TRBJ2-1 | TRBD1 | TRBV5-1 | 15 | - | CASRPGTGAYNEQFF | TGCGCCAGCAGGCCCGGGACAGGAGCGTACAATGAGCAGTTCTTC
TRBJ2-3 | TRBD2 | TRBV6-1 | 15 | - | CASTGLAGGRDTQYF | TGTGCCAGCACGGGACTAGCGGGGGGCCGGGATACGCAGTATTTT
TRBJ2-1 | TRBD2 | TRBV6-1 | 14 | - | CASSLTGTSTEQFF | TGTGCCAGCAGTTTGACCGGGACTAGCACTGAGCAGTTCTTC
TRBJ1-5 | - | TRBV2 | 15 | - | CASSEVSSINQPQHF | TGTGCCAGCAGTGAAGTTAGCAGTATCAATCAGCCCCAGCATTTT
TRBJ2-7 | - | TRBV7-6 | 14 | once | CASSSAGGGYEQYF | TGTGCCAGCAGCTCGGCGGGTGGGGGGTACGAGCAGTACTTC
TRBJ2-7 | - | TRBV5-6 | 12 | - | CASSWEMYEQYF | TGTGCCAGCAGCTGGGAGATGTACGAGCAGTACTTC
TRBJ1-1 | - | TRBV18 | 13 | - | CASSAGLQTEAFF | TGTGCCAGCTCGGCGGGGTTGCAGACTGAAGCTTTCTTT
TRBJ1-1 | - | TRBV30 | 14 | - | CAWGEGRTNTEAFF | TGTGCCTGGGGGGAGGGACGGACGAACACTGAAGCTTTCTTT